This T cell receptor beta chain was obtained from a study of blood T cell repertoires in COVID-19 (dated by TCRdb to 2018 to 2020). At the level of the whole study: Samples from collaborators originated in the United States, Italy and Spain and spanned both the acute and convalescent phases of COVID-19. Samples were obtained from the ongoing ImmuneRACE study (first 160 participants) and from about 1,300 subjects provided by 6 global collaborators. The repertoires were released in a freely available public database meant as a resource for research on the immune response to SARS-CoV-2. Where HLA class I and class II types were available, the types were taken from metadata supplied by the sample provider, not from assay-based typing. Subjects who had been exposed to COVID-19, were actively infected with it, or had recovered from it provided the deeply sampled blood TCRbeta repertoires that made up the dataset. Nearly every sample came with metadata listing a de-identified subject ID, COVID-19 status, age in years and sex. The material from the prospective study consisted of cDNA or gDNA derived from T cells, B-cell-depleted T cells, or PBMCs.

Concerning this clone: The target of this receptor is not known. One base away there is no much larger clone; base qualities are not given.

Collaborating institutions collected whole blood in K2EDTA tubes following their own protocols. For TCRbeta analysis, collaborators shipped samples in one of three forms: frozen whole blood, isolated PBMCs, or DNA extracted from either of those sample types. The immunoSEQ Assay, a bias-controlled multiplex PCR, was used to amplify TCRbeta CDR3 regions from genomic DNA. In the source study's methods: The number of nucleated cells in each sample was estimated by amplification of reference gene primers within the assay. To quantify the absolute abundance of each unique TCRbeta CDR3 rearrangement, sequence reads were collapsed and filtered. For each sample, productive Simpson clonality was calculated as the square root of Simpson's diversity index across productive rearrangements. Entries here come from immuneACCESS through TCRdb and include only in-frame sequences with V and J called. Some clones fail to appear in such tables; in the studies checked, an unresolved V gene covers under half of the shortfall, and the cause of the remainder is unknown. That table furnishes V, J and clone size, whereas the DNA furnished D and trimming. The sample records about 21,000 clones, roughly 85% of which are singletons. About a third of the sample is held by the ten biggest clonotypes.

Including cysteine and phenylalanine, the CDR3 has 16 amino acids. Only the CDR3 region is kept as DNA, spanning 48 bases read in frame from base 1. Deletion took 0 bases off V and 6 bases off J, with a span of 15 bases between the germline ends. The germline V gene provides CDR1 SGHDT and CDR2 YYEEEE. Beyond this particular receptor, the publication reports: The quantity of clinical and demographic metadata differed by source and by participant and was supplied without curation.

In this chain, TRBV5-6 is recombined with TRBJ2-2; the best D guess is TRBD1, with 6 bases matching. The source is a human donor with active COVID-19. The donor label of this sample is uncertain. The material sequenced was peripheral blood. The CDR3 in this case is CASSLVGRGLAGELFF. Read as DNA, the sequence is TGTGCCAGCAGCTTGGTCGGCAGGGGCCTTGCCGGGGAGCTGTTTTTT.